The T cell receptor beta chain under discussion was sequenced for a study of Graves' ophthalmopathy and Graves' hyperthyroidism (dated by TCRdb to between 2018 and 2020). Regarding the complete study: Peripheral blood was collected before any treatment was given, at the time of initial diagnosis. In about six hyperthyroidism patients, the T-cell repertoires found in thyroid tissue were compared with those found in blood. To tell Graves' ophthalmopathy apart from Graves' hyperthyroidism, and to predict which patients would progress to ophthalmopathy, the study relied on TCR beta repertoire signatures. In total, 120 to 150 blood samples were TCR-sequenced: fewer than 50 ophthalmopathy, some 80 hyperthyroidism and some 17 hyperthyroidism-to-ophthalmopathy patients. For independent validation, a separate cohort was made up of 18 hyperthyroidism patients plus 17 patients who later progressed from hyperthyroidism to ophthalmopathy. To explore V-J signatures that distinguish ophthalmopathy from hyperthyroidism, a discovery set of around 100 patients was enrolled, made up of around 40 with ophthalmopathy and some 58 with stable hyperthyroidism. Following sample collection, hyperthyroidism patients were given methimazole at a starting dose of 30 mg daily, and ophthalmopathy patients were given high-dose intravenous methylprednisolone. General conclusions and limits of the study: Most expanded thyroid clonotypes with a frequency above 0.001 also appeared in blood, which suggests that blood repertoires may reflect the immune response in the thyroid. In validation, the model predicted ophthalmopathy progression with about 70% sensitivity and 72.22% specificity; fewer than 15 predicted patients were CT-confirmed with GO in a median of around 6.5 months. Sample size was not predetermined statistically, and investigators were not blinded to group allocation. The 13-signature model separated ophthalmopathy from stable hyperthyroidism with approximately 90% sensitivity and 81% to 82% specificity in cross-validation, and 80%/75% in the test set.

A remark on this clonotype: Its specific antigen is unknown. No clone much larger than this one lies a single base away; base qualities are absent.

The ophthalmopathy patients had moderately to severely active disease, with a Clinical Activity Score of 3 or higher, a NOSPECS grade of 4 or higher, and a disease duration of less than 3 months. Anyone with other autoimmune diseases, uncontrolled infections, pregnancy or lactation was excluded from the study. Clinical symptoms, serum thyroxine, TRAb, thyroid ultrasound and orbital computed tomography were used for diagnosis. PBMCs were isolated from roughly 10 ml of fresh peripheral blood by Ficoll-Paque density gradient centrifugation. Trizol reagent was used to extract the total RNA, and its quality was then checked on an Agilent 2100 Bioanalyzer. TCR beta CDR3 regions were amplified from RNA transcripts for repertoire sequencing. The first round of RT-PCR was done with HTBI primers and the Qiagen OneStep RT-PCR kit, and was followed by a second round of multiplex PCR, then size selection and purification. Libraries were sequenced on an Illumina HiSeq2000 using paired-end 100 bp reads. As for the authors' bioinformatics: SOAPnuke was used to process the reads, throwing out any read that had adapters, had uncalled bases, had a mean Phred below 15, or lacked an exact constant-primer or identifier match. High-quality paired reads were merged with COPE v1.2.5. Each unique nucleotide sequence was treated as a clonotype, and MiTCR v1.1 was used to align the clonotypes to the IMGT TRB V, D and J references. The analysis was limited to V-J combinations with a frequency above 0.0001, which together covered approximately 99% of repertoires. A TCR clonal expansion and chaos score per V-J combination was defined as the ratio of F50 clonal expansion to chaos observed in the TCRdist matrix. Welch's t-statistics and random forest were used to reduce the features to 13 V-J combinations, which were then used as input to a naive Bayes classifier. The Morisita-Horn index was used to measure how similar the thyroid and blood repertoires were. The public reads were reanalyzed by TCRdb: fastp trimming at Q25, MiXCR alignment, in-frame beta chains only. Entries are consolidated by CDR3 protein sequence, retaining the most common genes and DNA. In this record, the V and J calls reflect TCRdb's handling and not the investigators' own analysis. A total of hundreds of thousands of distinct CDR3 sequences appear in this sample, 45% of them only once. The ten biggest clones cover about half of the sample.

The CDR3, from cysteine to phenylalanine, totals 13 residues. Solely the CDR3 DNA is kept, with 39 bases framed from the first base. Trimmed from V: 8 bases; trimmed from J: 2 bases; junction bases lacking a gene match: 6. CDR1 is given as SNHLY and CDR2 as FYNNEI, both from the germline V gene. The source material was peripheral blood. The receptor chain draws on TRBV2 and TRBJ2-7; TRBD2 aligns with 7 central bases. The source of this sequence is an adult man with Graves' ophthalmopathy. Here the CDR3 is given as CASVPGGTYEQYF. The base sequence is TGTGCCAGCGTTCCGGGAGGAACCTACGAGCAGTACTTC.